This record covers a single T cell receptor (beta chain). The sample originates from a study of blood T cell repertoires in COVID-19. TCRdb keeps only in-frame clones here, not all; method: immunoSEQ multiplex PCR. Here the sample spans about 380,000 clones, about 90% being singletons. The sample comprised PBMCs or T cells enriched from blood (not recorded which). This TCR derives from a man younger than 45 who had recovered from COVID-19.

The CDR3 sequence: CASSSRTKSGGHNEQFF. Written as DNA, the CDR3 is TGTGCCAGCAGCTCTCGGACAAAAAGCGGGGGACACAATGAGCAGTTCTTC. This chain connects TRBV6-2 or TRBV6-3 to TRBJ2-1; 8 nucleotides match TRBD2. The CDR3 has 17 amino acids. Germline values: CDR1 MNHEY, CDR2 SVGEGT. The junction had 15 bases not matched to a gene; V was cut back by 6 bases and J by 5 bases.